This is a list of T cell receptor beta chains from one sample in a study of T cells in pancreatic ductal adenocarcinoma. Using immunoSEQ multiplex PCR, the repertoire was profiled, and TCRdb retains in-frame clones only, with some absent. The sample consists of over 100,000 clones, roughly 95% of them appearing once. Sequencing used PBMCs. Every receptor here comes from a human donor with pancreatic ductal adenocarcinoma. The CDR3 runs from the conserved cysteine through the conserved F or W. The D gene is left open where the match is weak. Clone size is shown for a subset of rows, as once, few, many or a class of expanded clone.

V gene	clone size	J gene	D gene	CDR3 DNA	CDR3 protein
TRBV9	NA	TRBJ2-1	NA	TGTGCCAGCAGCGTTTCTGCCGGGAGTGGAAATGAGCAGTTCTTC	CASSVSAGSGNEQFF
TRBV18	NA	TRBJ1-1	NA	TGTGCCAGCTCACCGCAGGGATCGGTGAACACTGAAGCTTTCTTT	CASSPQGSVNTEAFF
TRBV9	NA	TRBJ1-3	NA	TGTGCCAGCAGCTGGCAGGGCGACTCTGGAAACACCATATATTTT	CASSWQGDSGNTIYF
TRBV6-5	NA	TRBJ2-5	TRBD1	TGTGCCAGCAGTTCGAACCGGGACAGAAAAGAGACCCAGTACTTC	CASSSNRDRKETQYF
TRBV7-2	NA	TRBJ1-4	TRBD1	TGTGCCAGCAGCCCAGGGGGGCTAAAGAAACTGTTTTTT	CASSPGGLKKLFF
TRBV7-8	few	TRBJ2-7	NA	TGTGCCAGCAGCCCCCCAGGCAGATACGAGCAGTACTTC	CASSPPGRYEQYF
TRBV2	NA	TRBJ2-3	TRBD2	TGTGCCAGCAGTGGCGGGAGGGACACAGATACGCAGTATTTT	CASSGGRDTDTQYF
TRBV19	NA	TRBJ1-4	TRBD1	TGTGCCAGTAGTGCCTCCGGGACAGGGAGGGCAACTAATGAAAAACTGTTTTTT	CASSASGTGRATNEKLFF
TRBV27	NA	TRBJ2-5	TRBD2	TGTGCCAGCAGTTTAACTAGCGGGGCTCAAGAGACCCAGTACTTC	CASSLTSGAQETQYF
TRBV5-1	NA	TRBJ2-3	NA	TGCGCCAGCAGCTTGCCGGTCATTGGTAGCACAGATACGCAGTATTTT	CASSLPVIGSTDTQYF
TRBV10-3	once	TRBJ2-2	NA	TGTGCCATCAGTGGTAACGGGGGGCCGGACACCGGGGAGCTGTTTTTT	CAISGNGGPDTGELFF
TRBV6-1	NA	TRBJ2-6	NA	TGTGCCAGCAGTGAAGCCTCGGGCGGGAGGGCCAACGTCCTGACTTTC	CASSEASGGRANVLTF
TRBV6-6	once	TRBJ2-7	NA	TGTGCCACAGGACAGCAGCTTCTCGAGCAGTACTTC	CATGQQLLEQYF
TRBV18	NA	TRBJ1-4	NA	TGTGCCAGCTCACCAGGGAGTTCTAATGAAAAACTGTTTTTT	CASSPGSSNEKLFF
TRBV14	NA	TRBJ1-2	TRBD1	TGTGCCAGCAGCCGAACAGGGGTCTATGGCTACACCTTC	CASSRTGVYGYTF
TRBV9	NA	TRBJ2-2	TRBD2	TGTGCCAGCAGCTCCCTCGCGCTAGCGGGAGAGACCGGGGAGCTGTTTTTT	CASSSLALAGETGELFF
TRBV28	NA	TRBJ2-7	NA	TGTGCCAGCAGTTTATCACACTACGAGCAGTACTTC	CASSLSHYEQYF
TRBV25-1	NA	TRBJ1-4	NA	TGTGCCAGCAGTCCTACAGGATTCAATGAAAAACTGTTTTTT	CASSPTGFNEKLFF
TRBV18	once	TRBJ2-3	NA	TGTGCCAGCTCACCAAAGCACAGGGAGGGAGATACGCAGTATTTT	CASSPKHREGDTQYF
TRBV29-1	NA	TRBJ2-5	TRBD2	TGCAGCGTTGTCGCAGCGGGAACCCAAGAGACCCAGTACTTC	CSVVAAGTQETQYF
TRBV10-3	NA	TRBJ2-3	NA	TGTGCCATCAGTGAGTCGAACGGAGATACGCAGTATTTT	CAISESNGDTQYF
TRBV19	NA	TRBJ1-1	TRBD1	TGTGCCAGTAGATCGGGACAGGGAAATGGGAACACTGAAGCTTTCTTT	CASRSGQGNGNTEAFF
TRBV28	NA	TRBJ2-7	TRBD1	TGTGCCAGCACCATCTCAAGGACAGGGGCCTACGAGCAGTACTTC	CASTISRTGAYEQYF
TRBV19	NA	TRBJ2-7	NA	TGTGCCAGTAACTCGGGGGTTTCGTCCTACGAGCAGTACTTC	CASNSGVSSYEQYF
TRBV28	NA	TRBJ2-7	TRBD1	TGTGCCAGCGGGGAACAGGGGATTTCCTACGAGCAGTACTTC	CASGEQGISYEQYF
TRBV4-3	NA	TRBJ2-5	NA	TGCGCCAGCAGCCGGCAGACAGGCCTTCAAGAGACCCAGTACTTC	CASSRQTGLQETQYF
TRBV9	NA	TRBJ2-3	NA	TGTGCCAGCAGCGTATTCGAGGGCCTGACAGATACGCAGTATTTT	CASSVFEGLTDTQYF
TRBV11-2	few	TRBJ2-1	NA	TGTGCCAGCAGCTCCCGGACAGTCTCCTACAATGAGCAGTTCTTC	CASSSRTVSYNEQFF
TRBV6-6	NA	TRBJ1-5	TRBD1	TGTGCCAGCAGCCAACAACAGGGGTCCCAGCATTTT	CASSQQQGSQHF
TRBV5-1	NA	TRBJ2-2	NA	TGCGCCAGCAGTCCATACCGCGGGGAGACCGGGGAGCTGTTTTTT	CASSPYRGETGELFF
TRBV2	NA	TRBJ2-3	TRBD2	TGTGCCAGCAGTGGATACCTACTAGCGGGAGGGCCAGGTGATACGCAGTATTTT	CASSGYLLAGGPGDTQYF
TRBV2	NA	TRBJ2-5	TRBD2	TGTGCCAGCAGGGGACTAGTAACTGGGTCCCAGTACTTC	CASRGLVTGSQYF
TRBV27	NA	TRBJ1-2	NA	TGTGCCAGCAGTTTATGGGTGGGGGCAGAGGGCTACACCTTC	CASSLWVGAEGYTF
TRBV5-1	once	TRBJ2-5	NA	TGCGCCAGCAGCTTGCAGGACCAAGAGACCCAGTACTTC	CASSLQDQETQYF
TRBV29-1	NA	TRBJ1-2	NA	TGCAGCGTTGAAGCCCAGGACATAGCTAACTATGGCTACACCTTC	CSVEAQDIANYGYTF
TRBV11-2	NA	TRBJ2-3	TRBD2	TGTGCCAGCAGCTTAGTAACTAGCGGGAGGGGGGATACGCAGTATTTT	CASSLVTSGRGDTQYF
TRBV19	NA	TRBJ1-5	TRBD1	TGTGCCAGTAGTATTGGAGGACAGGCTTGGGGTCCCCAGCATTTT	CASSIGGQAWGPQHF
TRBV7-2	NA	TRBJ1-1	TRBD1	TGTGCCAGCAGCTTAACCGGACAGGGGGCATTAGGAGCTTTCTTT	CASSLTGQGALGAFF
TRBV30	NA	TRBJ1-4	NA	TGTGCCTGGACTCCAGGTGCAACAACTAATGAAAAACTGTTTTTT	CAWTPGATTNEKLFF
TRBV6-1	once	TRBJ2-1	NA	TGTGCCAGCAGTGAAGGCAGGGAGCAGTTCTTC	CASSEGREQFF
TRBV28	NA	TRBJ2-1	TRBD1	TGTGCCAGCAGTTCCATCCAGGGGGCTTACTCCTACAATGAGCAGTTCTTC	CASSSIQGAYSYNEQFF
TRBV18	NA	TRBJ2-5	NA	TGTGCCAGCTCACAAGGCAGCGGGCCACGAGAGACCCAGTACTTC	CASSQGSGPRETQYF
TRBV28	NA	TRBJ2-3	TRBD1	TGTGCCAGCAGCCCAGCGGGACAGGGTGGAACAGATACGCAGTATTTT	CASSPAGQGGTDTQYF
TRBV2	NA	TRBJ1-4	TRBD1	TGTGCCAGCAAAGCAGGGGGCGGAGGAAAACTGTTTTTT	CASKAGGGGKLFF
TRBV28	NA	TRBJ1-5	NA	TGTGCCAGCAGTTTAACCGGGAATCAGCCCCAGCATTTT	CASSLTGNQPQHF
TRBV28	NA	TRBJ2-1	TRBD2	TGTGCCAGCAGTTTCTTGTCTAGCGGGTACAATGAGCAGTTCTTC	CASSFLSSGYNEQFF
TRBV15	NA	TRBJ2-5	TRBD1	TGTGCCACCAGCAGGAGGACAGGGGTCGAGACCCAGTACTTC	CATSRRTGVETQYF
TRBV6-6	NA	TRBJ2-7	TRBD2	TGTGCCAGCACTAGCGGGAGTGCCCTTTCCTACGAGCAGTACTTC	CASTSGSALSYEQYF
TRBV19	NA	TRBJ2-4	NA	TGTGCCAGTAGTATTGATACGTACTCAGCCAAAAACATTCAGTACTTC	CASSIDTYSAKNIQYF
TRBV6-5	once	TRBJ1-5	TRBD1	TGTGCCAGCAGTTCGACAGGGGTGGATCAGCCCCAGCATTTT	CASSSTGVDQPQHF
TRBV5-4	NA	TRBJ2-2	NA	TGTGCCAGCAGCTTGGAAGCGGCCATGAACACCGGGGAGCTGTTTTTT	CASSLEAAMNTGELFF
TRBV10-3	NA	TRBJ2-5	NA	TGTGCCATCAGTGAGGCAGGCGTCGAAGAGACCCAGTACTTC	CAISEAGVEETQYF
TRBV18	NA	TRBJ2-7	TRBD2	TGTGCCAGCTCACCACTAGCGGGAGGGCCGGGATCGGCGGGCGAGCAGTACTTC	CASSPLAGGPGSAGEQYF